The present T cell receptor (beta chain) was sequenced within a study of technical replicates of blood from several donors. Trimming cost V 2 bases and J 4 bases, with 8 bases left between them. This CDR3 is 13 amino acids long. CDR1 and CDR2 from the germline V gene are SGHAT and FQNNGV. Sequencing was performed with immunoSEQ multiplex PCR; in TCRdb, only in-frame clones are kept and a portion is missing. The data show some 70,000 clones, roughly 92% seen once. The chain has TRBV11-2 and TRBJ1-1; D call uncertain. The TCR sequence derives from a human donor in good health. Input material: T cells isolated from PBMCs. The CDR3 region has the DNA TGTGCCAGCAGCTTAATACTCGGCACTGAAGCTTTCTTT. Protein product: CASSLILGTEAFF.